The clone carrying this TCR beta chain was seen repeatedly, ten times or more. The target antigen is unknown. The library targeted TCRbeta and was prepared with unique molecular identifiers. TCRdb reanalysed the PCR reads using MiXCR and keeps one entry per CDR3 protein. Of approximately 170,000 distinct CDR3 sequences listed, around 10% are singletons. The sample is drawn from a study of T-cell reconstitution after alpha-beta-depleted transplantation in children. General observations from the study: The origin of alpha-beta T cells about two months after transplant was reportedly several hundred expanded graft clones. At day 60, the high TCRbeta diversity found in some patients originated from recipient T cells and thymic progenitors that had survived. After one year, T-cell counts and TCRbeta diversity mostly came from new T cells.

CDR1 and CDR2 from the germline V gene are SQVTM and ANQGSEA. Trimming removed 8 bases from V and 3 bases from J, with 8 bases in between. The CDR3 extends over 10 amino acids. Material: PBMCs, obtained before TCRalphabeta/CD19-depleted stem cell transplant. The chain combines TRBV29-1 with TRBJ2-7, with D tentatively TRBD1 (7 bases). The receptor comes from a boy aged 2 to 10 with acute myeloid leukemia, due to receive a stem cell transplant. CDR3 sequence: CSQGGYEQYF. In DNA form, the CDR3 reads TGCAGCCAGGGGGGCTACGAGCAGTACTTC.